This T cell receptor (beta chain) came from a study of Graves' ophthalmopathy and Graves' hyperthyroidism. On the study more broadly: Prior to any treatment, peripheral blood was collected at the time of initial diagnosis. Study-level results: Ophthalmopathy progression was predicted with around 71% sensitivity and roughly 72% specificity.

Using RNA transcripts, the TCR beta CDR3 regions were amplified. After a first-round RT-PCR with HTBI primers, a second-round multiplex PCR was run. TCRdb reanalysed the multiplex PCR reads using MiXCR and keeps one entry per CDR3 protein. The sample lists fewer than 650,000 distinct CDR3 sequences, about 24% occurring once. The study excluded patients with other autoimmune diseases, uncontrolled infections, pregnancy or lactation. As concerns this clonotype: Its antigen is still unknown.

Sequences were obtained from peripheral blood. This TCR came from a young woman with stable Graves' hyperthyroidism. Some clones in this sample may be carry-over from other donors' samples.

CDR3 sequence reads: CASSYGPGKNTEAFF. DNA of the CDR3: TGTGCCAGCAGTTACGGTCCAGGGAAGAACACTGAAGCTTTCTTT. V is TRBV6-5 and J is TRBJ1-1; perhaps TRBD1 as D (5 bases). Germline assignment: CDR1 MNHEY and CDR2 SVGAGI. This CDR3 is 15 amino acids long. The V and J ends lost 2 bases and 1 base respectively, with 11 bases between them.